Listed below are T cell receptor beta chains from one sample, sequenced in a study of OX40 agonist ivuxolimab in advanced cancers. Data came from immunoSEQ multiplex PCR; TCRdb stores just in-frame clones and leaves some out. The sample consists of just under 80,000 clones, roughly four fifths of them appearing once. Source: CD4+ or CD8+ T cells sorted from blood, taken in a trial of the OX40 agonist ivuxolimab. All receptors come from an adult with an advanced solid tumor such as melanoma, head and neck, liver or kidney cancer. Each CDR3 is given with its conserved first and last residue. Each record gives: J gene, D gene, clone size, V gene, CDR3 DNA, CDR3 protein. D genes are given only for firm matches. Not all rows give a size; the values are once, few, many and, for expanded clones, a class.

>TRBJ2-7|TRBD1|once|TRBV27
TGTGCCAGCAGTTCCCGGGACAGGGCAAACGAGCAGTACTTC
CASSSRDRANEQYF
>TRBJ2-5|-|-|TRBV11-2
TGTGCCAGCAGCTTAGAGAGGGGGACCCAGTACTTC
CASSLERGTQYF
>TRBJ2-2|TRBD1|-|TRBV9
TGTGCCAGCAGCTATACAGGGGGCTCCGGGGAGCTGTTTTTT
CASSYTGGSGELFF
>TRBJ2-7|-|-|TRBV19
TGTGCCAGTAGTAGCCCTCCCAGGGGCACCTACGAGCAGTACTTC
CASSSPPRGTYEQYF
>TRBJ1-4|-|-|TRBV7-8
TGTGCCAGCAGCTTAGAACCTGGGTCTAATGAAAAACTGTTTTTT
CASSLEPGSNEKLFF
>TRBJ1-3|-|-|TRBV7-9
TGCGCCAGCAGCGAAGGGGGTTCCTCTGGAAACACCATATATTTT
CASSEGGSSGNTIYF
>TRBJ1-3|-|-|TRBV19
TGTGCCAGTAGTATAAAAAATCGAGGGTCTGGAAACACCATATATTTT
CASSIKNRGSGNTIYF
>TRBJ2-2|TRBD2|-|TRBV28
TGTGCCAGCAGTTTAACTGGCCTCGGGCTAGCGGGAGAGGCCGGGGAGCTGTTTTTT
CASSLTGLGLAGEAGELFF
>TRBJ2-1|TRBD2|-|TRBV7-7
TGTGCCAGCAGCTTAGAACCTGGCCCGGCTAGCGGGAGTAGGGATGAGCAGTTCTTC
CASSLEPGPASGSRDEQFF
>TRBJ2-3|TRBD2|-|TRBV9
TGTGCCAGCAGCGCCCTAGGGGGGCGGCTAGCGGGACCTCAGGATACGCAGTATTTT
CASSALGGRLAGPQDTQYF
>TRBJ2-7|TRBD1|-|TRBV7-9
TGTGCCAGCAGCTTACTAACAGGGGGCGGGAACGAGCAGTACTTC
CASSLLTGGGNEQYF
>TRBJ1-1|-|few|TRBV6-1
TGTGCCAGCAGTGGGGGAGCTTTCTTT
CASSGGAFF
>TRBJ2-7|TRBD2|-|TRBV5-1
TGCGCCAGCAGCGAATCCGGGACTAGATCGTACGAGCAGTACTTC
CASSESGTRSYEQYF
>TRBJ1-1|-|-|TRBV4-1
TGCGCCAGCAGCCAAGGGGTTCGTTCAGGGAGGACTGAAGCTTTCTTT
CASSQGVRSGRTEAFF
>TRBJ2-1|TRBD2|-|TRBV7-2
TGTGCCAGCAGCTTAGAGAGCAGCGGGGGTTCGAGGAAGTTCTTC
CASSLESSGGSRKFF
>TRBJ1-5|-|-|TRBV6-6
TGTGCCAGCAGTTCTCCTAATCAGCCCCAGCATTTT
CASSSPNQPQHF
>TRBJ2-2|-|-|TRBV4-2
TGTGCCAGCAGCCTCATATCCGGTGGGGAGCTGTTTTTT
CASSLISGGELFF
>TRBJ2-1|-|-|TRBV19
TGTGCCAGTAGTATAGAGCCCCTAGCGCTTTTCATTAATGAGCAGTTCTTC
CASSIEPLALFINEQFF
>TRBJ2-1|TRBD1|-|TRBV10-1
TGCGCCAGCAGTGAGACAGGGGCGTGGGATGAGCAGTTCTTC
CASSETGAWDEQFF
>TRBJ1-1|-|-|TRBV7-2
TGTGCCAGCAGCTTAGCAGGGCCGAACACTGAAGCTTTCTTT
CASSLAGPNTEAFF
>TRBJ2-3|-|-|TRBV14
TGTGCCAGCAGCCAAGGGAAGGCGAGGGACACAGATACGCAGTATTTT
CASSQGKARDTDTQYF